This TCR beta chain was observed in a study of blood T cell repertoires in COVID-19 (dated by TCRdb to the early 2020s). The study in broad terms: Collaborator samples came from the United States, Italy and Spain and covered acute and convalescent phases of COVID-19. The prospective study material was composed of cDNA or gDNA derived from T cells, B-cell-depleted T cells, or PBMCs. Deeply sampled blood TCRbeta repertoires from subjects exposed to, actively infected with, or recovered from COVID-19 were included in the dataset. The repertoires were released in a freely available public database intended as a resource for research on the immune response to SARS-CoV-2. Samples were obtained from the ongoing ImmuneRACE study (first 160 participants) and from some 1,300 subjects provided by 6 global collaborators. Nearly every sample came with metadata listing a de-identified subject ID, COVID-19 status, age in years and sex. HLA class I and class II types, where available, came from metadata supplied by the sample provider rather than from assay-based typing. Broader findings and caveats from the paper: The quantity of clinical and demographic metadata differed by source and by participant and was supplied without curation.

The immunoSEQ Assay, a bias-controlled multiplex PCR, was used to amplify TCRbeta CDR3 regions from genomic DNA. Concerning the study's data processing: Within the assay, amplification of reference gene primers was used to estimate how many nucleated cells each sample contained. Sequence reads were collapsed and filtered to measure the absolute abundance of every unique TCRbeta CDR3 rearrangement. For each sample, productive Simpson clonality was calculated as the square root of Simpson's diversity index over productive rearrangements. TCRdb mirrors the immuneACCESS table, restricted to in-frame sequences. Some clones are absent from its copies; in checked studies, under half trace to an unresolved V gene, and the reason for the others is unknown. V, J and clone size are those of that table, while D and trimming were read from the DNA. For this sample there are 130,000 to 150,000 clones; 65% to 85% appear just once. The ten largest make up over 8.5% of the sample.

V lost 3 bases and J lost 2 bases; the stretch between them is 10 bases long. The CDR3 covers 14 residues, taking in both the cysteine and the phenylalanine. The DNA shown is the 42-base CDR3, in frame from base 1. Taken from the germline V gene (reference sequence), the CDR1 and CDR2 loops are LNHDA and SQIVND. Collaborating institutions collected whole blood in K2EDTA tubes following their own protocols. For TCRbeta analysis, collaborators shipped samples as frozen whole blood, isolated PBMCs, or DNA extracted from either of those sample types. Details on this clone: The specificity of this receptor is unknown. Per-base qualities were not stored, and no clone one base away is much larger.

This TCR came from a man over 45 with active or convalescent COVID-19. Sequenced: peripheral blood. The V and J genes are TRBV19 and TRBJ1-1, and possibly TRBD1, on 6 matching bases. The encoded CDR3 is CASSIWGLNTEAFF. At the DNA level, the sequence is TGTGCCAGTAGTATTTGGGGGCTAAACACTGAAGCTTTCTTT.